The clone carrying this T cell receptor beta chain was counted many times. Its specificity is not known. There are 15 residues in the CDR3. V gave up 2 bases and J gave up 3 bases; unmatched junction bases: 3. Germline lookup yields CDR1 KGHSH and CDR2 LQKENI. TCRdb ran MiXCR on the 5' RACE reads and lists one entry per CDR3 protein. Seen here are some 340,000 distinct CDR3 sequences, around a tenth observed once, and the top ten hold roughly 3%. These data are taken from a study of T cells after yellow fever vaccination. Whole-study findings and limits: The study re-detected most primary-vaccination clones after the booster (96% CD4, roughly 90% CD8). FACS-sorted repertoires could harbor abundant contaminating bulk-population clonotypes.

This chain uses TRBV18 with TRBJ2-7; 11 nucleotides line up with TRBD1. Sequenced here: CD4+ T cells sorted from PBMCs, sampled 45 days after the yellow fever booster vaccination. The receptor was derived from a man aged 18-30 years who received the YFV17D yellow fever vaccine. CDR3 bases: TGTGCCAGCTCACCAACGGGACAGGGGGGCTACGAGCAGTACTTC. Its protein is CASSPTGQGGYEQYF.